These 10 T cell receptor beta chains originate from one sample sequenced in a study of blood T cell repertoires in COVID-19. Libraries were prepared by immunoSEQ multiplex PCR; TCRdb keeps only in-frame clonotypes and omits some of them. The sample holds 350,000 to 450,000 clones; around 85% are singletons and the top ten take more than 3%. The sample was peripheral blood. The receptor source for this set is a woman aged 18-35 years with acute or convalescent COVID-19.

The genes are TRBV19 and TRBJ2-2; D may be TRBD2 (6 bases). The V gene's germline CDR1 is LNHDA and CDR2 SQIVND (reference sequence). The CDR3 is 16 amino acids. V was clipped by 6 bases and J by 0 bases, with 14 bases between them. CDR3 DNA: TGTGCCAGTAGACCCCCTAGCGCCACGAACACCGGGGAGCTGTTTTTT. As protein: CASRPPSATNTGELFF. Combining the CDR3 with reference TRBV19 and TRBJ2-2 gives the whole variable domain DGGITQSPKYLFRKEGQNVTLSCEQNLNHDAMYWYRQDPGQGLRLIYYSQIVNDFQKGDIAEGYSVSREKKESFPLTVTSAQKNPTAFYLCASRPPSATNTGELFFGEGSRLTVL.

V gene TRBV16 combines with J gene TRBJ2-2, with D tentatively TRBD2 (6 bases). Germline V CDR1 and CDR2: KGHSY, FQNENV. The CDR3 length is 17 residues. The V and J ends lost 4 bases and 6 bases respectively, with 21 bases between them. The chain's CDR3 is CASSLGFTVGGAGELFF. CDR3 in DNA: TGTGCCAGCAGCCTAGGTTTCACGGTCGGCGGGGCCGGGGAGCTGTTTTTT.

This chain uses TRBV24-1 with TRBJ2-1; TRBD1 agrees at 8 bases. The CDR3 is 16 residues long. Germline V gene lookup returns CDR1 KGHDR and CDR2 SFDVKD. J was trimmed by 4 bases and V by 5 bases; bases with no gene match: 9. The CDR3 loop reads CATSVGRDRPYNEQFF. In DNA, the CDR3 is TGTGCCACCAGTGTAGGGCGGGACAGGCCATACAATGAGCAGTTCTTC.

The chain has TRBV28 and TRBJ2-7; D might be TRBD2 (5 bases). The V end was cut by 3 bases, the J end by 2 bases, with 8 bases between. The CDR3 runs 13 residues. In germline, CDR1 is MDHEN, CDR2 SYDVKM. CDR3 sequence: CASSLRVPYEQYF. CDR3 nucleotides: TGTGCCAGCAGTTTGCGGGTCCCCTACGAGCAGTACTTC.

V and J are TRBV9 and TRBJ2-3; 9 positions match TRBD2. Germline trimming cut 7 bases from V and 4 bases from J; bases unmatched to any gene: 10. Germline V CDR1 and CDR2: SGDLS, YYNGEE. This CDR3 is 15 amino acids long. CDR3 nucleotides: TGTGCCAGCTCCTCGCGGGAGGGCCGAGCAGATACGCAGTATTTT. Protein product: CASSSREGRADTQYF.

V gene TRBV19 combines with J gene TRBJ1-6, with 9 nucleotides matching TRBD1. V trimming: 5 bases; J trimming: 8 bases; junction bases outside the gene matches: 1. CDR1 is LNHDA, CDR2 SQIVND, per germline (reference sequence). This CDR3 spans 13 amino acids. The CDR3 DNA is TGTGCCAGTAGTGGGGACAGGGATTCACCCCTCCACTTT. Translation gives CASSGDRDSPLHF.

The gene calls are TRBV9 and TRBJ1-4, with TRBD1 as a possible D gene (5 bases). Per the germline V gene, CDR1 is SGDLS and CDR2 is YYNGEE. The ends were cut back, 3 bases at V and 0 bases at J, with 18 bases in the middle. There are 18 residues in the CDR3. This CDR3 reads CASSDSSRETPTNEKLFF. The CDR3 region has the DNA TGTGCCAGCAGCGACTCGTCCAGGGAAACGCCAACTAATGAAAAACTGTTTTTT.

As concerns this clone: Other DNA sequences from this sample encode an identical CDR3 as well. The J gene is TRBJ2-6, the V gene TRBV19; tentatively, D is TRBD2 (6 bases). The CDR3 extends over 15 amino acids. V was shortened by 2 bases and J by 4 bases, with 9 bases between the two germline ends. CDR1 and CDR2 (germline): LNHDA, SQIVND (reference sequence). The CDR3 DNA is TGTGCCAGTAGTATACGGGGGACCGGGGCCAACGTCCTGACTTTC. Translation: CASSIRGTGANVLTF.

The chain joins TRBV24-1 to TRBJ2-3; TRBD2 matches at 10 bases. CDR3 length: 15 residues. After removal of 9 bases from V and 0 bases from J, the junction contained 5 bases not matched to a gene. Germline CDR1 and CDR2: KGHDR and SFDVKD. The chain's CDR3 is CATSSGRASTDTQYF. The CDR3 nucleotides are TGTGCCACCTCGAGCGGGAGGGCTAGCACAGATACGCAGTATTTT.

The chain uses TRBV19 and TRBJ2-3; D might be TRBD2 (7 bases). The CDR3 extends over 14 amino acids. CDR1 LNHDA and CDR2 SQIVND come from the germline V gene (reference sequence). Trimming removed 6 bases at V and 1 base at J, with 11 bases between. This chain's CDR3 is CASRRGGGTDTQYF. The CDR3 nucleotides read TGTGCCAGTAGAAGAGGGGGGGGCACAGATACGCAGTATTTT.